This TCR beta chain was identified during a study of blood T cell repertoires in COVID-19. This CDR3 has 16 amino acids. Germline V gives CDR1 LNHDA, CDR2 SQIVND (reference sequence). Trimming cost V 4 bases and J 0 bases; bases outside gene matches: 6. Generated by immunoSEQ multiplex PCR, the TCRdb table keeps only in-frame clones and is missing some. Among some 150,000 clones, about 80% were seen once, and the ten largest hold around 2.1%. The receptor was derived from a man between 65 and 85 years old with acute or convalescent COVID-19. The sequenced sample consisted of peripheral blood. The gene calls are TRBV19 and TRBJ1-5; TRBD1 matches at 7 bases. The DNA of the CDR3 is TGTGCCAGTAGTAGGGGGACAGTCGTTAGCAATCAGCCCCAGCATTTT. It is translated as CASSRGTVVSNQPQHF.